This T cell receptor (beta chain) came from a study of blood T cells in healthy people across ages. Broader study findings: Roughly linear declines in TCR beta diversity per million T cells occurred with age. With naive T cell percentage, TCR beta diversity showed a strong correlation. Expanded clonotype changes were possibly confounded by unknown donor CMV status.

Each donor was a healthy Caucasian individual from Russia, aged 6 to 90. Turning to this clonotype: Its antigen is undetermined.

The use of a sample-barcoded 5' primer and a J-beta primer mix characterized a second PCR of roughly 6 to 12 cycles. TCRdb re-called the 5' RACE reads through MiXCR, storing one row per CDR3 protein. The sample includes around 1,800,000 distinct CDR3 sequences, roughly two fifths of them seen just once. CDR1 and CDR2 from the germline V gene are MNHEY and SVGEGT. V was clipped by 0 bases and J by 1 base, with 13 bases between them. This CDR3 is 16 amino acids long. This TCR was sampled from a human donor in good health. Sequences were obtained from blood. The chain is built from TRBV6-2 or TRBV6-3 and TRBJ2-7, with D perhaps TRBD2 (5 bases). DNA for the CDR3: TGTGCCAGCAGTTACTCTAGGACTTTCACTTCCTACGAGCAGTACTTC. Translating gives CASSYSRTFTSYEQYF.